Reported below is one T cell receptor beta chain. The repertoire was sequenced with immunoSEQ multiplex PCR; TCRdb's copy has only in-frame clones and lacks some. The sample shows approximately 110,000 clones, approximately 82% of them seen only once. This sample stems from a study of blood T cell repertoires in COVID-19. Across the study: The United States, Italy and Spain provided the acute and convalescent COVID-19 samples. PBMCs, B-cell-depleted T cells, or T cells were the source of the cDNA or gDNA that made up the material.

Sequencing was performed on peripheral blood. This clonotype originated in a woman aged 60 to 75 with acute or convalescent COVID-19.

CDR3 nucleotide sequence: TGTGCCAGCAGCTCCGACACGCGCGAGCAGTACTTC. Its translation: CASSSDTREQYF. This chain uses TRBV28 with TRBJ2-7; D gene unclear. Trimming cost V 6 bases and J 6 bases, with 12 bases left between them. CDR1 is MDHEN, CDR2 SYDVKM, per germline. The CDR3 length is 12 residues.